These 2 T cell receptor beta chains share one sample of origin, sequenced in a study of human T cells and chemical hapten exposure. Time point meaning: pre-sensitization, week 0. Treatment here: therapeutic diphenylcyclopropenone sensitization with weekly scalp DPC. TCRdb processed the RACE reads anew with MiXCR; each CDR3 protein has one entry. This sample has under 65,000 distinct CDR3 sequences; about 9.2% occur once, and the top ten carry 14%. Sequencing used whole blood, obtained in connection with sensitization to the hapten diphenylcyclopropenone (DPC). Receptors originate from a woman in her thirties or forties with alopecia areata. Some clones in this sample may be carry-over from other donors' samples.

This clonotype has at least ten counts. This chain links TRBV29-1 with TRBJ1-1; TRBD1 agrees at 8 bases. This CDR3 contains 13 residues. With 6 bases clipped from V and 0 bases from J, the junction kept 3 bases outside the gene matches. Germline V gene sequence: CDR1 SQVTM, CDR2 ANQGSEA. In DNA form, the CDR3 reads TGCAGCGTGACGACAGGGGTGAACACTGAAGCTTTCTTT. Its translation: CSVTTGVNTEAFF.

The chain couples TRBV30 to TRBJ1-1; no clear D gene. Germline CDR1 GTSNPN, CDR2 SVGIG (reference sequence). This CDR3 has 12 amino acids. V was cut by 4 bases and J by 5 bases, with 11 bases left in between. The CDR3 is CAWTRGRTEAFF. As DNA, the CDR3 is TGTGCCTGGACCCGTGGCCGTACTGAAGCTTTCTTT.